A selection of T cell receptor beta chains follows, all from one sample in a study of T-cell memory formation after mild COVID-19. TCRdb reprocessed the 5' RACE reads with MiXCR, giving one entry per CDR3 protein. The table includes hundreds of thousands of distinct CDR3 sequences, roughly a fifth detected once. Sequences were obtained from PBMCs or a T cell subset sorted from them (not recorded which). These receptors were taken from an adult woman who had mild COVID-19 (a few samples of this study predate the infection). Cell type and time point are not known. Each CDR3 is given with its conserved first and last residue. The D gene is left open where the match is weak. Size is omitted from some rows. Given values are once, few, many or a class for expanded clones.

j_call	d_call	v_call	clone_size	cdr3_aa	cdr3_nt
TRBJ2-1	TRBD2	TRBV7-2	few	CASTQTLAGGRNEQFF	TGTGCCAGCACCCAGACACTAGCGGGGGGCCGTAATGAGCAGTTCTTC
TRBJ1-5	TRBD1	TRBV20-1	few	CSAFGQGDQPQHF	TGCAGTGCTTTTGGACAGGGAGATCAGCCCCAGCATTTT
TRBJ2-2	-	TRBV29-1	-	CSVQFDSFGTGELFF	TGCAGCGTTCAATTCGACAGCTTCGGCACCGGGGAGCTGTTTTTT
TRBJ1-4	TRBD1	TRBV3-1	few	CASSSYRGSDEKLFF	TGTGCCAGCAGCTCCTACAGGGGCTCGGATGAAAAACTGTTTTTT
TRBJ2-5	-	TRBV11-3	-	CASSLALSSPPSKETQYF	TGTGCCAGCAGCTTAGCCCTGAGTAGCCCCCCTTCCAAAGAGACCCAGTACTTC
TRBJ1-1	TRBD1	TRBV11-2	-	CASSQQGMNTEAFF	TGTGCCAGCAGCCAACAGGGGATGAACACTGAAGCTTTCTTT
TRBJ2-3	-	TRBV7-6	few	CASSFRLGDTQYF	TGTGCCAGCAGCTTTCGACTAGGCGATACGCAGTATTTT
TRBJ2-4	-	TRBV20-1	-	CSAPQGDIQYF	TGCAGTGCACCCCAGGGCGACATTCAGTACTTC
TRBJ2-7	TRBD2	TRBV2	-	CASDKHSGGAAEQYF	TGTGCCAGCGATAAACATAGCGGGGGGGCCGCCGAGCAGTACTTC
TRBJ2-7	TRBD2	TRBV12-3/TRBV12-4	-	CASIIFRGTSGEQYF	TGTGCCAGCATCATCTTCCGGGGGACTAGCGGCGAGCAGTACTTC
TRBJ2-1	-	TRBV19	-	CASSTGSTREQFF	TGTGCCAGTAGTACGGGGTCCACTCGGGAGCAGTTCTTC
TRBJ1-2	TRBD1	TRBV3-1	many	CASSGQNRGDYGYTF	TGTGCCAGCAGCGGACAGAACAGGGGGGACTATGGCTACACCTTC
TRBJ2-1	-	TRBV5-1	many	CASSRVSSYNEQFF	TGCGCCAGTTCTAGGGTCAGCTCCTACAATGAGCAGTTCTTC
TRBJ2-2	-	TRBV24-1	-	CATSVQNTGELFF	TGTGCCACCAGTGTGCAGAACACCGGGGAGCTGTTTTTT
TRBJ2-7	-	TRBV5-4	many	CASSLGLLTTQYF	TGTGCCAGCAGCTTGGGGCTCCTTACGACGCAGTACTTC
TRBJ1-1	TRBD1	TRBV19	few	CASSIAWADRVFF	TGTGCCAGTAGTATAGCATGGGCGGACAGGGTCTTCTTT
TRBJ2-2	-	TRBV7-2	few	CASSSPGGTANTGELFF	TGTGCCAGCAGCTCCCCCGGCGGGACGGCGAACACCGGGGAGCTGTTTTTT
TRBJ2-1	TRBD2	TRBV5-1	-	CASSLTSGTNNEQFF	TGCGCCAGCAGCTTGACTAGCGGGACCAACAATGAGCAGTTCTTC
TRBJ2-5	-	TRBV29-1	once	CSSKEGLETQYF	TGCAGCTCGAAGGAGGGGCTTGAGACCCAGTACTTC
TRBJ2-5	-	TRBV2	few	CASSETGGVETQYF	TGTGCCAGCAGTGAAACAGGAGGGGTAGAGACCCAGTACTTC
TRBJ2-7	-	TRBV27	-	CASSSGDRPYEQYF	TGTGCCAGCAGTTCCGGAGACAGACCCTACGAGCAGTACTTC
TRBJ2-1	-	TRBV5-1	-	CASSLAVRINNEQFF	TGCGCCAGCAGCTTGGCGGTACGGATAAACAATGAGCAGTTCTTC
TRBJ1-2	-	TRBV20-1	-	CSARARVATVINYGYTF	TGCAGTGCTAGGGCTAGAGTGGCGACGGTGATTAACTATGGCTACACCTTC
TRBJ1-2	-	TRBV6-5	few	CASSHLPREANYGYTF	TGTGCCAGCAGTCACCTTCCAAGGGAAGCTAACTATGGCTACACCTTC
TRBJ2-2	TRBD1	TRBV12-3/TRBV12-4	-	CASINRQGRELFF	TGTGCCAGCATTAACCGACAGGGGAGGGAGCTGTTTTTT
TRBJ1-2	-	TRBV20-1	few	CSASTAVYGYTF	TGCAGTGCTTCTACAGCGGTCTATGGCTACACCTTC
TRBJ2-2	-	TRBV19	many	CASSTQRGTTGELFF	TGTGCCAGTAGTACACAAAGGGGAACGACCGGGGAGCTGTTTTTT
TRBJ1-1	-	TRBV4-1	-	CASSQDVQGRWTEAFF	TGCGCCAGCAGCCAGGACGTCCAGGGCCGTTGGACTGAAGCTTTCTTT
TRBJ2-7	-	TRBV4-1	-	CASSQNREFYEQYF	TGCGCCAGCAGCCAAAACCGGGAATTCTACGAGCAGTACTTC
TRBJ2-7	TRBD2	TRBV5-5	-	CASSLVGSGQSYEQYF	TGTGCCAGCAGCTTGGTGGGTAGCGGGCAATCCTACGAGCAGTACTTC
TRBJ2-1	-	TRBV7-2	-	CASSLGRTVNEQFF	TGTGCCAGCAGCTTAGGGAGGACAGTAAATGAGCAGTTCTTC
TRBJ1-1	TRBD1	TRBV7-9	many	CASSSGGRGNTEAFF	TGTGCCAGCAGCTCAGGGGGAAGGGGGAACACTGAAGCTTTCTTT
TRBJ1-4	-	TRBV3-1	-	CASSRRGGQGFGGKLFF	TGTGCCAGCAGCCGCCGGGGGGGTCAAGGATTCGGGGGAAAACTGTTTTTT
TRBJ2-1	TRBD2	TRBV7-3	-	CASSPSTLLAGGPDEQFF	TGTGCCAGCAGCCCCTCGACCCTGCTAGCGGGGGGGCCCGATGAGCAGTTCTTC
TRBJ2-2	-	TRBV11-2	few	CASSLERGDTGELFF	TGTGCCAGCAGCTTAGAGCGAGGGGACACCGGGGAGCTGTTTTTT
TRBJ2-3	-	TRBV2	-	CASPEDTHSTDTQYF	TGTGCCAGCCCTGAGGACACTCATAGCACAGATACGCAGTATTTT
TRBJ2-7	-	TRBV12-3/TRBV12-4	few	CASSLGFVAYEQYF	TGTGCCAGCAGTTTGGGCTTCGTAGCCTACGAGCAGTACTTC
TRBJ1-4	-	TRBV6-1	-	CASSESRVNEKLFF	TGTGCCAGCAGTGAATCGCGCGTCAATGAAAAACTGTTTTTT
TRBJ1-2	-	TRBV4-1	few	CASSHSTGYTF	TGCGCCAGCAGCCACTCCACCGGCTACACCTTC
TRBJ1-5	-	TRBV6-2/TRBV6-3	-	CASSSADSGPPGPQHF	TGTGCCAGCAGTTCAGCCGACAGCGGACCGCCAGGGCCCCAGCATTTT
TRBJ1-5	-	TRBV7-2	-	CASSLVGAGSNQPQHF	TGTGCCAGCAGCTTAGTCGGCGCGGGGAGCAATCAGCCCCAGCATTTT
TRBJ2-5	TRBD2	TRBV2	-	CASSEYGGGATTQYF	TGTGCCAGCAGTGAATATGGCGGGGGGGCCACGACCCAGTACTTC
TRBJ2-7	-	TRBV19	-	CASSIDNYYEQYF	TGTGCCAGTAGTATCGATAATTACTACGAGCAGTACTTC
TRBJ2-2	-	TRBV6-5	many	CASSPAGTGELFF	TGTGCCAGCAGTCCCGCGGGCACCGGGGAGCTGTTTTTT
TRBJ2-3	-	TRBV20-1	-	CSAQGSGPTDTQYF	TGCAGTGCTCAGGGTAGCGGACCCACAGATACGCAGTATTTT
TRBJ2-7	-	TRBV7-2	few	CASSSFRGGEQYF	TGTGCCAGCAGCTCGTTTCGGGGAGGCGAGCAGTACTTC
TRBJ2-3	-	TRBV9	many	CASSYSSFSTDTQYF	TGTGCCAGCAGCTACAGCAGTTTTAGCACAGATACGCAGTATTTT
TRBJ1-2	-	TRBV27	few	CASTTRGDRGYTF	TGTGCCAGCACCACTCGGGGCGACAGGGGCTACACCTTC
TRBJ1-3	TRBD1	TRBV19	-	CASSRDRRGSPSGNTIYF	TGTGCCAGTAGTCGGGACAGACGGGGGAGCCCCTCTGGAAACACCATATATTTT
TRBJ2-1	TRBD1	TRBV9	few	CASSVGLGQLNNEQFF	TGTGCCAGCAGCGTAGGTCTGGGACAGCTAAACAATGAGCAGTTCTTC